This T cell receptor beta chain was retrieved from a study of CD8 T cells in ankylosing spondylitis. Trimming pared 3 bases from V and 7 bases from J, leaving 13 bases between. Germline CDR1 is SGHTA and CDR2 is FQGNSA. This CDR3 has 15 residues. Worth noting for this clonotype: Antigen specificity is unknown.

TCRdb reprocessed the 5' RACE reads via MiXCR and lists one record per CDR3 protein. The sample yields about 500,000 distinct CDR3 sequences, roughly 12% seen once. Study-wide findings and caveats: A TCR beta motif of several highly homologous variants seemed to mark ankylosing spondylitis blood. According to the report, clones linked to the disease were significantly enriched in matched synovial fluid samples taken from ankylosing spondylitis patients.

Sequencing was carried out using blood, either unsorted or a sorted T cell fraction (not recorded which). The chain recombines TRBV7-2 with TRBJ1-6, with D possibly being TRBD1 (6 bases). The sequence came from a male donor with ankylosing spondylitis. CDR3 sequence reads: CASSFAAGANSPLHF. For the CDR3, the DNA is TGTGCCAGCAGCTTTGCGGCAGGGGCGAATTCACCCCTCCACTTT.